These 20 T cell receptor beta chains came from one sample sequenced in a study of T-cell memory formation after mild COVID-19. TCRdb called the 5' RACE reads again in MiXCR, with one record for every CDR3 protein. Of about 340,000 distinct CDR3 sequences in the sample, 13% are singletons; the top ten hold over 20%. The sample taken for sequencing was PBMCs or a T cell subset sorted from them (not recorded which). These receptors came from a man aged 18 to 29 who had mild COVID-19 (a few samples of this study predate the infection). Cell type and time point are not known.

The CDR3 region is CASSQDPAGGLTNTQYF. The CDR3 coding sequence is TGCGCCAGCAGCCAAGACCCAGCGGGGGGCCTAACGAATACGCAGTATTTT. The V call is TRBV4-3, the J call TRBJ2-3; TRBD2 matches 9 bases. Germline-derived CDR1 and CDR2 are LGHNA and YSLEER. This CDR3 is 17 amino acids long. J lost 7 bases, V lost 0 bases, and 11 bases had no gene match.

This clonotype was seen only a few times. The V call is TRBV27, the J call TRBJ1-5; D is ambiguous. Per the germline V gene, CDR1 is MNHEY and CDR2 is SMNVEV (reference sequence). V was clipped by 0 bases and J by 7 bases, with 10 bases between them. The CDR3 sequence is 14 residues long. The CDR3 coding sequence is TGTGCCAGCAGTTTATCTGGGCCCTGGCAGCCCCAGCATTTT. This codes for CASSLSGPWQPQHF.

The rearrangement joins TRBV5-1 to TRBJ1-1; TRBD1 might be the D (5 bases). Trimming cost V 1 base and J 7 bases, with 8 bases left between them. Looked up from germline, CDR1 is SGHRS and CDR2 is YFSETQ. The CDR3 is 12 residues long. CDR3 sequence (DNA): TGCGCCAGCAGCTTGCAGGGTAATGAAGCTTTCTTT. Translated, it gives CASSLQGNEAFF.

The chain has TRBV7-2 and TRBJ2-2; 8 bases agree with TRBD2. This CDR3 region has 16 residues. With 4 bases clipped from V and 6 bases from J, the junction kept 10 bases outside the gene matches. CDR1 is SGHTA and CDR2 is FQGNSA in the germline V gene. CDR3 protein: CASSSRGAGAAGELFF. In nucleotides, the CDR3 is TGTGCCAGCAGCTCACGGGGAGCGGGGGCCGCCGGGGAGCTGTTTTTT.

The table lists this clonotype with many counts. Here the CDR3 reads CASSRRTGGEEAFF. The CDR3 DNA sequence: TGTGCCAGCAGCCGGAGGACAGGGGGAGAAGAAGCTTTCTTT. The rearrangement joins TRBV7-2 to TRBJ1-1; TRBD1 aligns across 10 bases. J lost 8 bases, V lost 5 bases, and 8 bases had no gene match. Germline CDR1 is SGHTA and CDR2 is FQGNSA. The CDR3 has 14 amino acids.

This clonotype has at least ten counts. As DNA, the CDR3 is TGCGCCAGCAGCGCGGGGTACCAAGAGACCCAGTACTTC. Residues: CASSAGYQETQYF. This chain joins TRBV5-1 and TRBJ2-5; maybe TRBD2 (6 bases). The germline V and J ends were trimmed by 4 bases and 0 bases, with 7 bases remaining between them. The CDR3 extends over 13 amino acids. Germline values: CDR1 SGHRS, CDR2 YFSETQ.

This clonotype was counted at least ten times. V and J are TRBV24-1 and TRBJ2-1; the D is unclear. V was pared by 4 bases and J by 0 bases, with 12 bases between. Germline V CDR1 and CDR2: KGHDR, SFDVKD. CDR3 length: 16 residues. The CDR3: CATSDSKADSYNEQFF. DNA for the CDR3: TGTGCCACCAGTGACTCAAAGGCCGACTCCTACAATGAGCAGTTCTTC.

The rearrangement joins TRBV20-1 to TRBJ2-1; 9 nucleotides line up with TRBD2. The CDR3 is made up of 13 amino acids. The V segment lost 3 bases and the J segment 6 bases; nucleotides outside the gene matches: 3. The germline V gene encodes CDR1 DFQATT and CDR2 SNEGSKA (reference sequence). CDR3 in amino acids: CSASGGGANEQFF. Here the CDR3 DNA reads TGCAGTGCTAGTGGCGGGGGGGCCAATGAGCAGTTCTTC.

The chain uses TRBV6-5 and TRBJ2-5, with D perhaps TRBD1 or TRBD2 (5 bases each). V gave up 0 bases and J gave up 1 base, with 12 bases separating them. The CDR3 covers 16 residues. The germline V gene has CDR1 MNHEY and CDR2 SVGAGI. Here the CDR3 DNA reads TGTGCCAGCAGTTACTCTCACGGGACGGTCCAAGAGACCCAGTACTTC. As protein: CASSYSHGTVQETQYF.

In this sample, this clonotype turned up a few times. The chain employs TRBV20-1 and TRBJ2-5; D may be TRBD1 or TRBD2 (5 bases each). Trimming removed 3 bases at V and 3 bases at J, with 17 bases between. This CDR3 has 15 residues. Germline V lookup: CDR1 DFQATT, CDR2 SNEGSKA (reference sequence). The DNA of the CDR3 is TGCAGTGCTAGTTTGGTGGGACGGGAAAAAGAGACCCAGTACTTC. It is translated as CSASLVGREKETQYF.

The CDR3 DNA follows: TGCAGCGGGGTGGGGGACGGGGAGCTGTTTTTT. Its translation is CSGVGDGELFF. The chain employs TRBV29-1 and TRBJ2-2; the D call may be TRBD1 or TRBD2 (5 bases each). Germline V gene data show CDR1 as SQVTM and CDR2 as ANQGSEA. Trimming left V 7 bases short and J 7 bases short, with 10 bases between. The CDR3 runs to 11 residues.

This chain joins TRBV5-1 and TRBJ2-5; TRBD1 agrees at 7 bases. The V and J ends lost 5 bases and 4 bases, in that order; junction bases with no gene match: 2. Germline CDR1 is SGHRS and CDR2 is YFSETQ. The CDR3 contains 12 residues. CDR3 coding DNA: TGCGCCAGCAGGACAGGGACAGAGACCCAGTACTTC. Translation: CASRTGTETQYF.

This clonotype was detected a few times. The genes are TRBV4-3 and TRBJ1-3; a weak D match, TRBD1 (6 bases). This CDR3 region has 16 residues. Germline CDR1 LGHNA, CDR2 YSLEER. The V and J ends lost 0 bases and 2 bases respectively, with 11 bases between them. The CDR3 loop is CASSQEFSGAGNTIYF. The CDR3 nucleotides are TGCGCCAGCAGCCAAGAGTTTTCAGGGGCTGGAAACACCATATATTTT.

The rearrangement links TRBV7-9 to TRBJ1-2, with D perhaps matching TRBD1 (6 bases). V was shortened by 4 bases and J by 8 bases, with 14 bases between the two germline ends. Germline CDR1 SEHNR, CDR2 FQNEAQ (reference sequence). The CDR3 runs 13 residues. CDR3 sequence: CASSSQGYEGYTF. The CDR3 coding sequence is TGTGCCAGCAGCTCACAGGGATACGAGGGCTACACCTTC.

This chain uses TRBV10-3 with TRBJ2-3; no firm D call. Trimming pared 4 bases from V and 6 bases from J, leaving 11 bases between. The CDR3 loop spans 13 amino acids. CDR1 ENHRY and CDR2 SYGVKD come from the germline V gene. The CDR3 DNA reads as TGTGCCATCAGTGTTCAGGATCCCGATACGCAGTATTTT. This gives the protein CAISVQDPDTQYF.

This chain joins TRBV20-1 and TRBJ1-5; D remains unclear. CDR1 DFQATT and CDR2 SNEGSKA come from the germline V gene (reference sequence). V was trimmed by 0 bases and J by 1 base, leaving 7 bases between them. The CDR3 is made up of 14 amino acids. The CDR3 DNA reads TGCAGTGCTAGAGATCCAGCGAGCAATCAGCCCCAGCATTTT. Protein: CSARDPASNQPQHF.

V and J are TRBV24-1 and TRBJ2-2, with D possibly TRBD2 on 6 matching bases. CDR1 is KGHDR and CDR2 is SFDVKD in the germline V gene. Between the trimmed V and J ends, which lost 3 bases and 6 bases, there was a span of 13 bases. CDR3 length: 15 amino acids. The CDR3, as DNA: TGTGCCACCAGTGATCCTCGGAGGGGTGCCGGGGAGCTGTTTTTT. This encodes CATSDPRRGAGELFF.

This clonotype has at least ten counts. The rearrangement links TRBV7-9 to TRBJ2-5; D is unresolved. The V end lost 0 bases, the J end lost 5 bases, and 10 bases lay between the germline ends. There are 14 residues in the CDR3. Germline V gene data show CDR1 as SEHNR and CDR2 as FQNEAQ (reference sequence). CDR3 nucleotides: TGTGCCAGCAGCTTAGCTCTGGCCGGGGAGACCCAGTACTTC. This sequence encodes CASSLALAGETQYF. Combining the CDR3 with reference TRBV7-9 and TRBJ2-5 gives the whole variable domain DTGVSQNPRHKITKRGQNVTFRCDPISEHNRLYWYRQTLGQGPEFLTYFQNEAQLEKSRLLSDRFSAERPKGSFSTLEIQRTEQGDSAMYLCASSLALAGETQYFGPGTRLLVL.

This clonotype was recorded at least ten times. The chain recombines TRBV5-1 with TRBJ2-1, with D possibly TRBD1 on 6 matching bases. Trimming removed 4 bases from V and 5 bases from J, with 10 bases in between. The CDR3 is 13 residues long. In germline, CDR1 is SGHRS, CDR2 YFSETQ. The CDR3 region is CASSDRTDNEQFF. For the CDR3, the DNA is TGCGCCAGCAGCGACAGGACGGACAATGAGCAGTTCTTC.

This clonotype appeared a few times. This sequence joins TRBV7-2 and TRBJ2-5; D remains ambiguous. The V gene's germline CDR1 is SGHTA and CDR2 FQGNSA. Trimming took off 5 bases at V and 5 bases at J, with 18 bases between the two ends. This CDR3 has 15 residues. The CDR3 reads CASSPYTTDPETQYF. The CDR3 region has the DNA TGTGCCAGCAGCCCCTATACTACGGACCCGGAGACCCAGTACTTC.